This TCR beta chain came from a study of cytomegalovirus exposure and HLA in healthy donors. In the study overall: The roughly 130 validation repertoires were reported in a later analysis to have been generated on the same platform as the roughly 700 first-cohort repertoires.

Trimming at V came to 1 base and at J to 0 bases, leaving 0 bases not matched to a gene. Germline V gene data show CDR1 as SGHTA and CDR2 as FQGNSA. This CDR3 comprises 15 residues. This table comes from immunoSEQ multiplex PCR, and its TCRdb copy is limited to in-frame clones, with some not included. The table records 150,000 or so clones, about 89% of them present only once. The study, taken as a whole, reports: The classifier reportedly diagnosed cytomegalovirus status with high specificity and sensitivity.

As regards this clone: Its antigen is undetermined.

V usage is TRBV7-2 and J usage is TRBJ1-5; 7 positions match TRBD1. The origin of this receptor is a woman in her late teens or twenties in good health and CMV-seropositive. The sample was PBMCs. The CDR3: CASSLGDSSNQPQHF. CDR3 sequence (DNA): TGTGCCAGCAGCTTAGGGGACAGTAGCAATCAGCCCCAGCATTTT.